The 32 T cell receptor beta chains below all came from one sample that was sequenced in a study of early T cells in non-severe SARS-CoV-2 infection (dated by TCRdb to 2020 to 2023). Libraries were built with 5' RACE. The instrument was a NextSeq 500. The public reads were reanalyzed by TCRdb: fastp trimming at Q25, MiXCR alignment, in-frame beta chains only. For every CDR3 protein sequence, its rows merge into one entry that carries the most common genes and DNA. Within this sample are about 69,000 distinct CDR3 sequences, with over 3.5% of them counted one time only. The leading ten clones occupy roughly 3.6% of the sample. The sequencing here drew on whole blood, taken at baseline. Receptor source: an adult who was a healthcare worker with PCR-confirmed SARS-CoV-2 infection or an uninfected control (not recorded which). The donor label of this sample is uncertain.

The rearrangement links TRBV20-1 to TRBJ2-3, with TRBD2 identical over 11 bases. CDR1 and CDR2 (germline): DFQATT, SNEGSKA (reference sequence). The length of the CDR3 is 14 residues. Germline trimming cut 1 base from V and 7 bases from J; bases unmatched to any gene: 4. This CDR3 reads CSARVAGGQNTQYF. CDR3 DNA: TGCAGTGCTAGAGTAGCGGGGGGGCAAAATACGCAGTATTTT.

This clonotype was found many times. The chain links TRBV2 to TRBJ2-5; D call uncertain. Trimming pared 5 bases from V and 1 base from J, leaving 11 bases between. Germline assignment: CDR1 SNHLY and CDR2 FYNNEI. This CDR3 contains 14 residues. The CDR3 coding sequence is TGTGCCAGCAGTCGAGGACGGATCCAAGAGACCCAGTACTTC. Translating gives CASSRGRIQETQYF.

V usage is TRBV28 and J usage is TRBJ1-1; 7 nucleotides line up with TRBD1. Losses at the gene ends were 0 bases for V and 4 bases for J; bases not matched to a gene: 5. CDR3 length: 15 amino acids. Germline CDR1 MDHEN, CDR2 SYDVKM. CDR3 coding DNA: TGTGCCAGCAGTTTATGGGGGACAGCGGGCACTGAAGCTTTCTTT. Its protein is CASSLWGTAGTEAFF.

The rearrangement uses TRBV16 and TRBJ1-3, with 7 bases aligning to TRBD1. This CDR3 region has 16 residues. Trimming cost V 4 bases and J 7 bases; bases outside gene matches: 13. CDR1 and CDR2 from the germline V gene are KGHSY and FQNENV. In DNA, the CDR3 is TGTGCCAGCAGCCCTGGGACAGCCGTTTTCAAGAACACCATATATTTT. It specifies CASSPGTAVFKNTIYF.

The chain has TRBV24-1 and TRBJ2-5; possibly TRBD2 for D (5 bases). Germline lookup yields CDR1 KGHDR and CDR2 SFDVKD. V shed 10 bases and J shed 4 bases, with 9 bases lying between them. The CDR3 totals 11 residues. The CDR3 nucleotides are TGTGCCACTGAGCTAGCAGAGACCCAGTACTTC. Translation: CATELAETQYF.

This clonotype came up many times. The rearrangement links TRBV20-1 to TRBJ1-5, with a possible D match to TRBD1 (5 bases). This CDR3 has 13 residues. Germline lookup yields CDR1 DFQATT and CDR2 SNEGSKA (reference sequence). Between the trimmed V and J ends, which lost 4 bases and 1 base, there was a span of 8 bases. The DNA of the CDR3 is TGCAGTGCTAATCAGGGCAGCAATCAGCCCCAGCATTTT. Protein sequence: CSANQGSNQPQHF.

This clonotype was recorded many times. The chain employs TRBV6-1 and TRBJ2-1; TRBD1 agrees at 8 bases. This CDR3 contains 15 residues. The V gene end was trimmed by 4 bases and the J gene end by 0 bases; junction bases not matched to a gene: 2. Germline-derived CDR1 and CDR2 are MNHNS and SASEGT. CDR3 in DNA: TGTGCCAGCAGTGTAGACAGGGGCTCCTACAATGAGCAGTTCTTC. Protein: CASSVDRGSYNEQFF.

The CDR3 region is CASSLGLRVTYEQYF. The CDR3 region has the DNA TGTGCCAGCAGCTTGGGCCTCAGGGTCACCTACGAGCAGTACTTC. J is TRBJ2-7 and V is TRBV5-5; D is perhaps TRBD1 (5 bases). Between the trimmed V and J ends, which lost 0 bases and 2 bases, there was a span of 12 bases. Germline V gene lookup returns CDR1 SGHKS and CDR2 YYEKEE (reference sequence). This CDR3 comprises 15 residues.

At least ten counts were recorded for this clonotype. The CDR3 bases are TGTGCCAGCTCACCACCGGGGCAGGGGATGTACGAGCAGTACTTC. It encodes CASSPPGQGMYEQYF. This chain uses TRBV18 with TRBJ2-7; possible D gene TRBD1, 6 bases. The CDR3 has 15 residues. CDR1 is KGHSH, CDR2 LQKENI, per germline. The V gene lost 0 bases and the J gene lost 4 bases, with 13 bases spanning the gap. The full variable domain, in which reference TRBV18 and TRBJ2-7 provide the parts outside the CDR3, is NAGVMQNPRHLVRRRGQEARLRCSPMKGHSHVYWYRQLPEEGLKFMVYLQKENIIDESGMPKERFSAEFPKEGPSILRIQQVVRGDSAAYFCASSPPGQGMYEQYFGPGTRLTVT.

This clonotype has a single count. A much larger clone is a single base away; this may be a read error. This chain connects TRBV30 to TRBJ2-1; 8 nucleotides line up with TRBD2. This CDR3 region has 13 residues. The germline V gene encodes CDR1 GTSNPN and CDR2 SVGIG (reference sequence). The CDR3 region has the DNA TGTGCCCGGAGACGGGGGGGCCAAGCTGAGCAGTTCTTC. It codes for CARRRGGQAEQFF.

This clonotype showed up many times. The chain employs TRBV7-9 and TRBJ1-1; possibly TRBD1 for D (5 bases). The V end lost 0 bases, the J end lost 5 bases, and 13 bases lay between the germline ends. This CDR3 is 15 amino acids long. Germline V gene data show CDR1 as SEHNR and CDR2 as FQNEAQ (reference sequence). CDR3: CASSLAIQGGTEAFF. In DNA, the CDR3 is TGTGCCAGCAGCTTAGCTATCCAGGGCGGGACTGAAGCTTTCTTT. Combining the CDR3 with reference TRBV7-9 and TRBJ1-1 gives the whole variable domain DTGVSQNPRHKITKRGQNVTFRCDPISEHNRLYWYRQTLGQGPEFLTYFQNEAQLEKSRLLSDRFSAERPKGSFSTLEIQRTEQGDSAMYLCASSLAIQGGTEAFFGQGTRLTVV.

At least ten counts were recorded for this clonotype. V gene TRBV12-3 or TRBV12-4 combines with J gene TRBJ1-5; D ambiguous. Deletions cut 1 base from V and 2 bases from J, with 6 bases between. The CDR3 runs to 14 residues. In DNA, the CDR3 is TGTGCCAGCAGTTTAGGTGGGGGCAATCAGCCCCAGCATTTT. This translates into CASSLGGGNQPQHF.

The sample holds many counts of this clonotype. V usage is TRBV28 and J usage is TRBJ2-7, with D uncertain. The CDR3 has 13 amino acids. Germline V gene data show CDR1 as MDHEN and CDR2 as SYDVKM. Trimming removed 10 bases from V and 2 bases from J, with 15 bases in between. For the CDR3, the DNA is TGTGCCACCCAGGTCCAGGCCCCCTACGAGCAGTACTTC. Its translation: CATQVQAPYEQYF.

This clonotype was detected ten times or more. The gene calls are TRBV5-1 and TRBJ2-1; TRBD2 agrees at 7 bases. The CDR3 runs 16 residues. The germline V gene has CDR1 SGHRS and CDR2 YFSETQ. V lost 0 bases and J lost 0; bases outside the gene matches: 3. The CDR3 region is CASSLVTGGSYNEQFF. The CDR3 DNA follows: TGCGCCAGCAGCTTGGTTACGGGGGGCTCCTACAATGAGCAGTTCTTC.

In its sample, this clonotype was seen a few times. The CDR3 bases are TGTGCCAGCAGTTTCTCCACTTCCAGCACAGATACGCAGTATTTT. Translation: CASSFSTSSTDTQYF. V usage is TRBV12-3 or TRBV12-4 and J usage is TRBJ2-3, with D unclear. The ends were cut back, 3 bases at V and 0 bases at J, with 10 bases in the middle. This CDR3 comprises 15 residues.

This clonotype has ten or more counts. The chain joins TRBV12-3 or TRBV12-4 to TRBJ2-1; D may correspond to TRBD1 or TRBD2 (5 bases each). This CDR3 is built from 17 residues. Trimming took 6 bases from V and 0 from J, leaving 18 bases between them. This chain's CDR3 is CASRGEGRTSSYNEQFF. CDR3 DNA sequence: TGTGCCAGCAGGGGCGAGGGGCGCACAAGCTCCTACAATGAGCAGTTCTTC.

This clonotype came up a few times. The chain uses TRBV5-1 and TRBJ2-5; D perhaps matches TRBD1 (7 bases). Germline V gene data show CDR1 as SGHRS and CDR2 as YFSETQ. The CDR3 consists of 13 residues. V was trimmed by 2 bases and J by 5 bases, leaving 10 bases between them. The CDR3 loop is CASSFPGGETQYF. The CDR3 coding sequence is TGCGCCAGCAGCTTCCCAGGGGGGGAGACCCAGTACTTC.

This clonotype was detected many times. The CDR3: CASSQDTSGGAYQETQYF. The CDR3 coding sequence is TGTGCCAGCAGCCAAGATACTAGCGGGGGAGCCTACCAAGAGACCCAGTACTTC. J is TRBJ2-5 and V is TRBV4-2; 11 bases map to TRBD2. The CDR3 contains 18 residues. Germline values: CDR1 LGHNA, CDR2 YNFKEQ. Trimming took 0 bases from V and 0 from J; bases not matched to a gene: 6.

The V and J genes are TRBV24-1 and TRBJ2-7, with D possibly called TRBD1 or TRBD2 (6 bases each). This CDR3 region has 14 residues. Between the trimmed V and J ends, which lost 1 base and 11 bases, there was a span of 17 bases. Germline CDR1 and CDR2: KGHDR and SFDVKD. CDR3: CATSDFLGGISEYF. CDR3 bases: TGTGCCACCAGTGATTTCCTAGGGGGGATCTCGGAGTACTTC.

This clonotype was picked up a small number of times. The V call is TRBV2, the J call TRBJ2-7; D call uncertain. V dropped 4 bases and J dropped 9 bases, with 10 bases sitting between them. The CDR3 is 11 amino acids. CDR1 and CDR2 from the germline V gene are SNHLY and FYNNEI. The CDR3 DNA is TGTGCCAGCAGTGCAAACGTGAGGCAGTACTTC. Its translation: CASSANVRQYF.

This clonotype was seen only a few times. J is TRBJ2-5 and V is TRBV15, with a tentative D call TRBD2 (7 bases). Germline lookup yields CDR1 LNHNV and CDR2 YYDKDF (reference sequence). Trimming pared 10 bases from V and 6 bases from J, leaving 18 bases between. This CDR3 comprises 13 residues. CDR3 bases: TGTGCCAGCCCCTGGGGGGGCGGTAAGACCCAGTACTTC. Translated: CASPWGGGKTQYF.

The chain uses TRBV30 and TRBJ2-7; 8 bases are shared with TRBD2. The CDR3 spans 16 residues. Germline V gene sequence: CDR1 GTSNPN, CDR2 SVGIG (reference sequence). The J segment lost 0 bases and the V segment lost 2 bases, leaving 9 bases of the junction unmatched. This CDR3 is CAWSRASGRSSYEQYF. CDR3 DNA: TGTGCCTGGAGTCGAGCTAGCGGGCGGAGCTCCTACGAGCAGTACTTC.

The rearrangement uses TRBV28 and TRBJ1-1; D remains unclear. V lost 6 bases and J 11 bases, leaving 16 bases between the germline ends. The CDR3 extends over 12 amino acids. In germline, CDR1 is MDHEN, CDR2 SYDVKM. This CDR3 is CASSLNLVDAFF. CDR3 DNA sequence: TGTGCCAGCAGCCTCAACCTCGTCGACGCTTTCTTT.

The chain has TRBV13 and TRBJ2-7, with 11 bases that match TRBD2. Germline V gives CDR1 PRHDT, CDR2 FYEKMQ (reference sequence). V was pared by 5 bases and J by 4 bases, with 13 bases of the junction left unmatched. CDR3 length: 17 amino acids. This chain's CDR3 is CASSPPVLSGGVYEQYF. CDR3 nucleotides: TGTGCCAGCAGCCCCCCCGTCCTTAGCGGGGGGGTGTACGAGCAGTACTTC.

The chain carries TRBV2 and TRBJ2-7; possibly TRBD2 for D (6 bases). CDR1 is SNHLY and CDR2 is FYNNEI in the germline V gene. CDR3 length: 15 residues. Trimming cost V 6 bases and J 0 bases, with 15 bases left between them. Written as DNA, the CDR3 is TGTGCCAGCAGATTCGGGACTGCGAGCTCCTACGAGCAGTACTTC. Amino acids: CASRFGTASSYEQYF.

This clonotype was found many times. This chain connects TRBV5-6 to TRBJ1-5; TRBD1 is a possible D gene (5 bases). The V and J ends lost 0 bases and 4 bases respectively, with 8 bases between them. Germline V gene data show CDR1 as SGHDT and CDR2 as YYEEEE. This CDR3 is 14 amino acids long. Here the CDR3 reads CASSLGDRNQPQHF. The CDR3 region has the DNA TGTGCCAGCAGCTTGGGGGACCGTAATCAGCCCCAGCATTTT.

This clonotype was counted a few times. The chain carries TRBV7-2 and TRBJ2-2; possibly TRBD2 for D (5 bases). In germline, CDR1 is SGHTA, CDR2 FQGNSA. This CDR3 has 14 residues. Trimming removed 1 base at V and 6 bases at J, with 9 bases between. The DNA of the CDR3 is TGTGCCAGCAGCTTAGGCTCGAGGGCCGGGGAGCTGTTTTTT. Residues: CASSLGSRAGELFF.

This clonotype was picked up many times. The CDR3 DNA reads as TGTGCCAGCAGCTTAGAGGGACAGGGGTTTCAGCCCCAGCATTTT. Its protein product is CASSLEGQGFQPQHF. The chain joins TRBV11-2 to TRBJ1-5; 10 positions match TRBD1. This CDR3 spans 15 amino acids. Per germline, CDR1 SGHAT and CDR2 FQNNGV. The trim removed 0 bases at V and 6 bases at J, leaving 2 bases unmatched.

This clonotype has a count of ten or more. The chain is built from TRBV28 and TRBJ1-3, with a weak D call TRBD1 (5 bases). Trimming took off 5 bases at V and 10 bases at J, with 15 bases between the two ends. Germline V CDR1 and CDR2: MDHEN, SYDVKM. The CDR3 totals 13 residues. The CDR3 loop reads CASSPRDGGTIYF. For the CDR3, the DNA is TGTGCCAGCAGTCCACGGGACGGTGGGACCATATATTTT.

This clonotype has a count of ten or more. V is TRBV12-3 or TRBV12-4 and J is TRBJ1-5; TRBD1 might be the D (6 bases). The CDR3 has 15 amino acids. Trimming pared 5 bases from V and 0 bases from J, leaving 11 bases between. CDR3 in amino acids: CASSPGQPSNQPQHF. The CDR3, as DNA: TGTGCCAGCAGTCCCGGACAGCCTAGCAATCAGCCCCAGCATTTT.

There are a few counts of this clonotype. The CDR3 reads CATNPGGNEQFF. CDR3 bases: TGTGCCACAAATCCGGGGGGCAATGAGCAGTTCTTC. The rearrangement joins TRBV12-3 or TRBV12-4 to TRBJ2-1; TRBD2 matches at 7 bases. J gave up 6 bases and V 10 bases, and 6 bases lay outside the gene matches. CDR3 length: 12 amino acids.

This clonotype was seen at least ten times. The chain combines TRBV20-1 with TRBJ1-1; 7 nucleotides agree with TRBD1. In germline, CDR1 is DFQATT, CDR2 SNEGSKA (reference sequence). This CDR3 comprises 14 residues. The trim removed 6 bases at V and 0 bases at J, leaving 7 bases unmatched. The chain's CDR3 is CSADEGAMNTEAFF. The CDR3 coding sequence is TGCAGTGCAGACGAGGGGGCAATGAACACTGAAGCTTTCTTT.